The following is a T cell receptor (beta chain) sequence with its context. Antigen: not known. This sample is part of a study of T cell responses to AZD1222 COVID-19 vaccine. Study information: Second-dose schedules of about 4 or about 12 weeks were combined. Whole-study findings and limits: White British people made up most donors, females outnumbered males, and clonal diversity was possibly underestimated.

Sequenced by immunoSEQ multiplex PCR; TCRdb stores in-frame clones only, minus some. The sample yields some 55,000 clones, 70% to 90% seen once. CDR1 MNHEY and CDR2 SVGEGT come from the germline V gene. The V end was cut by 5 bases, the J end by 3 bases, with 17 bases between. This CDR3 comprises 15 residues. The chain couples TRBV6-2 or TRBV6-3 to TRBJ2-7; weak D call: TRBD2 (6 bases). This sequence was found in an adult in good health. The sequenced sample was peripheral blood, obtained on day 0 of AZD1222 vaccination. In nucleotides, the CDR3 is TGTGCCAGCAGTGCCCCGGGGGAAGGACACTACGAGCAGTACTTC. Residues: CASSAPGEGHYEQYF.